Included here is one T cell receptor (beta chain) sequence, with context. The CDR3 loop spans 13 amino acids. The V gene end was trimmed by 3 bases and the J gene end by 7 bases; junction bases not matched to a gene: 4. In germline, CDR1 is SGHDT, CDR2 YYEEEE. Here immunoSEQ multiplex PCR was the method, and the copy in TCRdb shows in-frame clones only, minus some. Of over 30,000 clones listed, about 89% are singletons. This specimen comes from a study of T cell changes during pregnancy in multiple sclerosis. The rearrangement uses TRBV5-6 and TRBJ1-2; 9 bases align to TRBD1. The receptor comes from a female donor in good health, enrolled as a control in a pregnancy study. Sample: CD4+ T cells from peripheral blood mononuclear cells, taken in the third trimester of pregnancy. The CDR3 bases are TGTGCCAGCAGCTCCAGGGACAGGGCTGGCTACACCTTC. It encodes CASSSRDRAGYTF.